This TCR beta chain was recovered during a study of beta chain features in type 1 diabetes. Study-level results: Highly expressing activated T cells could be over-counted with a cDNA template. Patients' naive, central memory and regulatory TCRB repertoires appeared more alike than those of healthy donors. TCRB CDR3s were moderately but significantly shorter in Type 1 diabetes patients in all four CD4+ subsets.

Expressed TCRB transcripts got sequenced, as all isolated RNA was reverse transcribed. Produced via immunoSEQ multiplex PCR; TCRdb's table is partial and in-frame only. In the table there are roughly 14,000 clones, about 70% of which are singletons. Sorting of CD4+ naive, central memory, regulatory and stem cell-like memory cells was performed via CD45RO/CCR7/CD25/CD127/CD95/CD27. Turning to this clone: The antigen remains undetermined.

V was clipped by 0 bases and J by 8 bases, with 12 bases between them. The CDR3 length is 14 residues. Germline-derived CDR1 and CDR2 are SGHRS and YFSETQ. Sequenced: Tregs from blood. J is TRBJ2-1 and V is TRBV5-1; D is perhaps TRBD2 (6 bases). This TCR was sampled from a man aged 30 to 39 with type 1 diabetes. This chain's CDR3 is CASSLVLTRDEQFF. DNA of the CDR3: TGCGCCAGCAGCTTGGTGTTGACTAGAGATGAGCAGTTCTTC.